Listed below are T cell receptor beta chains from one sample, sequenced in a study of tumor and adjacent non-tumor tissue in lung cancer. MiXCR, run by TCRdb on the multiplex PCR reads, gives a single entry per CDR3 protein. The repertoire holds some 100,000 distinct CDR3 sequences, with 65% as singletons. Sequenced: distant non-tumor lung tissue. The receptors were sampled from a man in his thirties or forties with non-small cell lung cancer. The CDR3 runs from the conserved cysteine through the conserved F or W. A D gene is named only where the DNA matches it firmly. Expanded clones are given a class, and other clones once, few, many or no size at all.

cdr3_nt	cdr3_aa	j_call	clone_size	d_call	v_call
TGTGCCAGCAGACCCACAGGGGGCGAGCAGTACTTC	CASRPTGGEQYF	TRBJ2-7	-	TRBD1	TRBV11-2
TGTGCCAGCAGCGTAGAAGGACTAGCGGGCTACGAGCAGTACTTC	CASSVEGLAGYEQYF	TRBJ2-7	few	TRBD2	TRBV9
TGTGCCAGCAGTGGGGGCCCCGCGAACACCGGGGAGCTGTTTTTT	CASSGGPANTGELFF	TRBJ2-2	many	-	TRBV12-3/TRBV12-4
TGCAGCGTAGATGGCTACACCTTC	CSVDGYTF	TRBJ1-2	many	-	TRBV29-1
TGCGCCAGCTTGGCGGTGGTAAGAAACGAGCAGTACTTC	CASLAVVRNEQYF	TRBJ2-7	-	-	TRBV5-1
TGTGCCAGCAGCTTTGGGCAGAGGAACACTGGAGCTTTCTTT	CASSFGQRNTGAFF	TRBJ1-1	few	-	TRBV7-9
TGTGCCAGCAGTTACTCGGGCGGGCCGGGGACTACCACAGATACGCAGCATTTT	CASSYSGGPGTTTDTQHF	TRBJ1-5	-	-	TRBV6-5
TGTGCCAGCAGGAAGGAGGGGATTGGGAATTCACCCCTCCACTTT	CASRKEGIGNSPLHF	TRBJ1-6	many	-	TRBV6-1
TGTGTCAGCAGTTATACTAGCGGATCCTACAATGAGCAGTTCTTC	CVSSYTSGSYNEQFF	TRBJ2-1	-	TRBD2	TRBV6-2/TRBV6-3
TGTGCCAGCAGCCCCCACCCACGTGCCGAGCAGTACTTC	CASSPHPRAEQYF	TRBJ2-7	medium-sized	-	TRBV13
TGTGCCAGCAGTACACAGGGCACGGGGGGCTACACCTTC	CASSTQGTGGYTF	TRBJ1-2	many	-	TRBV6-5
TGCAGTGCCCCGGGCGGGGACGAAGTTTTCTTT	CSAPGGDEVFF	TRBJ1-1	-	-	TRBV20-1
TGCGCCAGCAGCCAAGATGGGGCGGGACAGGGGTCCTACAATGAGCAGTTCTTC	CASSQDGAGQGSYNEQFF	TRBJ2-1	many	TRBD1	TRBV4-1
TGTGCCAGCACCCTGGGGGACAGACCGAACACTGAAGCTTTCTTT	CASTLGDRPNTEAFF	TRBJ1-1	few	TRBD1	TRBV11-2
TGTGCCAGCAGCTACGGGACTTCCTACGAGCAGTACTTC	CASSYGTSYEQYF	TRBJ2-7	many	-	TRBV5-6
TGTGCCAGCAGGTCGGTACTAGCAAACTACGAGCAGTACTTT	CASRSVLANYEQYF	TRBJ2-7	-	-	TRBV11-2
TGCAGTGCCACCCTCGAGGGGGCAGGCGGGGAGCTGCTTTTT	CSATLEGAGGELLF	TRBJ2-2	-	-	TRBV20-1
TGCAGAGCTAGAGATGGGACAAGCTATGGCTACGCCTTC	CRARDGTSYGYAF	TRBJ1-2	-	-	TRBV20-1
TGTGCCAGTAGGGAACGAGAGGGAAGCAATCAGCCCCAGCATTTT	CASREREGSNQPQHF	TRBJ1-5	-	-	TRBV6-2/TRBV6-3
TGTGCCAGCAGTTACTCGTATCGACAGGGACAGATGATCTACGAGCGGTACTTC	CASSYSYRQGQMIYERYF	TRBJ2-7	-	TRBD1	TRBV6-2/TRBV6-3
TGCAGTGGTAGTAGGGAAGCTTCTAGGTCCCTGATTTACGAGCAGTACTTC	CSGSREASRSLIYEQYF	TRBJ2-7	-	-	TRBV20-1
TGCAGCGTTGGGTCTAGCAAAAACATTCAGTACTTC	CSVGSSKNIQYF	TRBJ2-4	medium-sized	-	TRBV29-1
TGCAACTCCCGGGTTACGAGCACCATATATTTT	CNSRVTSTIYF	TRBJ1-3	-	-	TRBV29-1
TGCAGCGTTCGGGGGGGCCTTACCGGGGAGCTGTTTTTT	CSVRGGLTGELFF	TRBJ2-2	many	TRBD2	TRBV29-1
TGTGCCAGTAGCTTAGAACAGGTCCAAGAGACCCTGTACTTC	CASSLEQVQETLYF	TRBJ2-5	-	-	TRBV11-3
TGCAGTGCTAGTTTCGCCGGGAGCCGGGACGAGCAGTACTTC	CSASFAGSRDEQYF	TRBJ2-7	many	-	TRBV20-1
TGTGCCGGCAGCTCTATTGGCTACGACCAGTACTTC	CAGSSIGYDQYF	TRBJ2-7	once	-	TRBV11-3
TGTACCAGCAGTTTAGCGAGTATCGGGAATGAGCAGTTCTTC	CTSSLASIGNEQFF	TRBJ2-1	-	-	TRBV11-2
TGTGCCAGCAGCCTCGACGGTGCTGAAGCTTTCTTT	CASSLDGAEAFF	TRBJ1-1	many	-	TRBV11-2
TGTGCCACCAGCAGAGATACATTAGCGGGTGCTCGAGGAGATACGCAGTATTTT	CATSRDTLAGARGDTQYF	TRBJ2-3	many	TRBD2	TRBV15
TGCGCCAGCAGCCAAGATGAACAGCTCATGAACACTGAAGCCTTATTT	CASSQDEQLMNTEALF	TRBJ1-1	-	-	TRBV4-1
TGTGCCAGAAGCCCAATGGCAGGGGACTCTGGGGCCAACGTCCTGACTTTC	CARSPMAGDSGANVLTF	TRBJ2-6	-	-	TRBV6-1
TGCAGTGCTAGAGACCCCCTGGTAGCGGGAGGCTACAATGAGCAGTTATTT	CSARDPLVAGGYNEQLF	TRBJ2-1	-	TRBD2	TRBV20-1
TGTGCTAGCAGCCAACTCCTAGCGGGAAATGACGATGAGCAGTTCTTC	CASSQLLAGNDDEQFF	TRBJ2-1	-	TRBD2	TRBV11-2
TGTGCCAGCAGCTTAATGGTTCGGGGGGTGAGGTACGAGCAGTACTTC	CASSLMVRGVRYEQYF	TRBJ2-7	-	TRBD2	TRBV7-8
TGTGCCAGCAGCCCTACTATCAGGGGAGGTAATTCACCTCTCGACTTT	CASSPTIRGGNSPLDF	TRBJ1-6	-	-	TRBV5-4
TGTGCCAGCAGCCAGCGGGTTGCGCTTCACCCAGAGACCCAGTACTTC	CASSQRVALHPETQYF	TRBJ2-5	many	-	TRBV11-1
TGCTCCAGCAGCTTACAGGGGCAGGAGCAGTTCTTC	CSSSLQGQEQFF	TRBJ2-1	-	TRBD1	TRBV5-1
TGTGCCAGCAGCCAAGATAGCGGGAGCTCCTACGAGCAGTACTTC	CASSQDSGSSYEQYF	TRBJ2-7	many	TRBD2	TRBV4-2
TGTGCCAGCAGCTTAACGCAGGGCTCTGAAGCTTTCTTT	CASSLTQGSEAFF	TRBJ1-1	few	-	TRBV7-3
TGTGCCAGCAGCTTAGACAGGGATGAAAATAGCAATGAGCACCAACATTTT	CASSLDRDENSNEHQHF	TRBJ1-5	-	-	TRBV11-2
TGCAGTGCTAGAGATGGGCCTAGCGAACAGTACTTC	CSARDGPSEQYF	TRBJ2-7	-	-	TRBV20-1
TGTGCCAGCAGCCAAACGGGGGTAAATGGCTACACCTTC	CASSQTGVNGYTF	TRBJ1-2	-	-	TRBV11-2
TGTGCCAGCATACGAGTGGGGGGAAGAGGCGAGCAGTACTTC	CASIRVGGRGEQYF	TRBJ2-7	few	-	TRBV11-2
TGTGCCAGCAGTTGCTCTTCAGATACCCAGTATTTT	CASSCSSDTQYF	TRBJ2-3	-	-	TRBV6-5
TGCGCCAGAGATGGGGGGACAAACACCGAAGCTTTCTTT	CARDGGTNTEAFF	TRBJ1-1	-	-	TRBV10-1
TGTGCCAGCAGCGCACTCGAGACTAGCGGGATGAACACCGGGGAGCTGTTTTTT	CASSALETSGMNTGELFF	TRBJ2-2	-	TRBD2	TRBV7-9
TGCGCCAGCAGCCAAGACCCGTATCCCGCAATCAATGAAAAACTGTTTTTT	CASSQDPYPAINEKLFF	TRBJ1-4	many	-	TRBV4-1
TGTGCCATCAGGTCCCAGGGGGCATCCGGGGAGCAGTACTTC	CAIRSQGASGEQYF	TRBJ2-7	many	TRBD1	TRBV10-3
TGCAGTGCTAGTATCTTCGGGATAAAGACTTATGACTACACCTTC	CSASIFGIKTYDYTF	TRBJ1-2	once	-	TRBV20-1
TGCAGTGCACCGAGCGGGGGGGAAAGCACAGATACGCAGTATTTT	CSAPSGGESTDTQYF	TRBJ2-3	many	TRBD2	TRBV20-1
TGCGCCAACAGCTTGCCGAGGAACACTGAAGCTTTCTTT	CANSLPRNTEAFF	TRBJ1-1	-	-	TRBV5-1
TGTGCCAGCAGCTCGCCCCGGACACGGAACACCGGGGAGCTGTTTTTT	CASSSPRTRNTGELFF	TRBJ2-2	few	-	TRBV7-8
TGTGCCAGCAGTAGACAGTGTATCTCCTACGAGCAGTACTTC	CASSRQCISYEQYF	TRBJ2-7	-	-	TRBV6-5
TGTGCCAGCAGCTTAGGGGCTAGCGGGAGTTCAGATACGCAGTATTTT	CASSLGASGSSDTQYF	TRBJ2-3	-	TRBD2	TRBV11-2
TGCAATGCTAGAGGGATCAAGCCTCCCGGGGGGAACGAGCAGTTCTTC	CNARGIKPPGGNEQFF	TRBJ2-1	-	TRBD2	TRBV20-1
TGCAGTGCTAGTAGCCCGGGGTACAATGAGCAGTTCTTC	CSASSPGYNEQFF	TRBJ2-1	many	-	TRBV20-1
TGTGCCAGCAGCTCTTCGACAGGGTCTTTCTACGAGCAGTACTTC	CASSSSTGSFYEQYF	TRBJ2-7	few	TRBD1	TRBV7-8
TGTGCCAGCAGTTCCCAGCGGTCCTCCTACGAGCAGTACTTC	CASSSQRSSYEQYF	TRBJ2-7	many	-	TRBV6-2/TRBV6-3
TGTGCCAGCAGCACGTTTGGGGTAGGGACCCAGTACTTC	CASSTFGVGTQYF	TRBJ2-5	-	-	TRBV12-3/TRBV12-4